This T cell receptor beta chain emerged from a study of graft-versus-host responses after intestinal transplantation. Study-wide background: Each recipient received a multivisceral, liver-intestinal, or isolated intestinal graft. Among the recipients, all got anti-thymocyte globulin induction and then tacrolimus and steroids for around 3 years.

The CDR3 extends over 13 amino acids. Notes on this clone: Its antigen is as yet unknown.

Only in-frame clones appear in the TCRdb table, and some are missing; sequencing was by immunoSEQ multiplex PCR. The sample includes roughly 97,000 clones, 90% of them seen just once. Points from the study as a whole: The recipient marrow held GvH clones, and some of them showed up first in ileum or blood. When patients had graft-donor T cell macrochimerism, their allografts held high graft-versus-host to host-versus-graft clonal ratios.

This TCR came from a human patient who received an intestinal transplant, so some T cells may come from the graft donor. The genes are TRBV21-1 and TRBJ2-7; the table's D call of TRBD1 was not tested on the DNA. TRBV21-1 is a documented pseudogene. This specimen consisted of PBMCs, obtained about 450 days after intestinal transplant. The CDR3 nucleotides are TGTGCCAGCCCCGACGGGACACCCTACGAGCAGTACTTC. Amino acids: CASPDGTPYEQYF.